A single T cell receptor (beta chain) is shown here with its context. This clonotype was seen many times. Which antigen it targets is not known. No base quality values were provided; no much bigger clone lies one nucleotide off. Ophthalmopathy patients had moderately to severely active disease, Clinical Activity Score of at least 3, NOSPECS grade of at least 4, and duration under 3 months. Exclusion was applied to patients with uncontrolled infections, other autoimmune diseases, pregnancy or lactation. Diagnoses relied on clinical symptoms, serum thyroxine and TRAb, thyroid ultrasound and orbital computed tomography. Ficoll-Paque density gradient centrifugation was used to isolate PBMCs from about 10 ml of fresh peripheral blood. Trizol reagent was used to extract total RNA, and RNA quality was then checked on an Agilent 2100 Bioanalyzer. These data originate in a study of T cells in Graves' hyperthyroidism and ophthalmopathy (dated by TCRdb to between 2019 and 2020). For the study in its entirety: Peripheral blood was collected at initial diagnosis, before any treatment. To identify TCR V-J signatures that set the groups apart, the researchers used a discovery cohort of 90 to 100 patients, made up of 43 with Graves' ophthalmopathy and about 55 with stable Graves' hyperthyroidism. Thyroid tissue and blood T-cell repertoires from more than five Graves' hyperthyroidism patients were also compared in the study. Once sampling was done, hyperthyroidism patients were given methimazole at a starting dose of 30 mg daily, whereas ophthalmopathy patients were given high-dose intravenous methylprednisolone. The paper reports TCR Vbeta CDR3 sequencing of 130 to 150 peripheral blood samples: 40 or so ophthalmopathy, 75 to 80 hyperthyroidism and roughly 17 progressor patients. The 75 to 100 discovery patients were randomly split 7:3 into training and test sets. An independent validation cohort of under 20 hyperthyroidism patients and approximately 15 patients who later progressed to ophthalmopathy tested prospective prediction of ophthalmopathy. Study-wide findings and limitations: No statistical method was used to fix the sample size in advance, and group allocation was not hidden from the investigators. Most expanded thyroid clonotypes (frequency above 0.001) were also detected in blood, a finding suggesting that blood repertoires may reflect thyroid immune responses. During validation, the model predicted progression to ophthalmopathy a median of approximately 6 months ahead of onset, with almost 71% sensitivity and roughly 72% specificity. A 13 V-J signature model separated ophthalmopathy from stable hyperthyroidism, with nearly 90% sensitivity and 81% to 83% specificity in cross-validation and 80%/75% in testing.

The TCR beta CDR3 regions were amplified from the RNA transcripts. The TCR CDR3 was subjected to a first round of RT-PCR using the HTBI primer set and the Qiagen OneStep RT-PCR kit. A second multiplex PCR round built the libraries, followed by size selection and purification. Paired-end sequencing of the libraries was performed with 100 bp reads on an Illumina HiSeq2000. The source study handled its data this way. SOAPnuke was used to process the raw data, removing reads that contained adapters or uncalled bases, had a mean Phred below 15, or lacked an exact match to the constant primer or identifier. COPE v1.2.5 was used to merge the high-quality paired reads, and each unique nucleotide sequence was defined as a clonotype. MiTCR v1.1 was used to align clonotypes to the IMGT TRBV, TRBD and TRBJ reference segments. The analysis was restricted to V-J combinations with a frequency above 0.0001, which together covered 99% to 99.2% of the repertoires. A TCS score was defined as the ratio of F50 (clonal expansion) to E x V (chaos), with BLOSUM62-based TCRdist applied between CDR3 peptides within each V-J. Welch's t-statistics and random forest reduced around 520 V-J features to 13, which were used in a naive Bayes classifier (R e1071). TCRdb reprocessing: public reads trimmed at Q25 with fastp, clones called with MiXCR, in-frame beta chains kept. Each record represents a unique CDR3 protein, reported with the most common genes and DNA among its rows. In this record, the V and J calls reflect TCRdb's handling and not the investigators' own analysis. Present in this sample are about 400,000 distinct CDR3 sequences, about 15% of which were seen just once. The top ten clones comprise under 25% of the sample.

The CDR3 spans 16 residues, from the cysteine through the phenylalanine. Only the CDR3 part of the read is kept: 48 bases, read in frame from the first base. Per the germline V gene, MDHEN is the CDR1 and SYDVKM is the CDR2. Unmatched junction bases come to 6, with V trimmed by 1 base and J by 3 bases. The sequence came from a woman aged 60 to 75 with Graves' ophthalmopathy. The chain is encoded by TRBV28 joined to TRBJ2-7; 10 bases in between match TRBD2. What was sequenced was blood. The encoded CDR3 is CASSLSRTSGFYEQYF. The DNA reads TGTGCCAGCAGTTTATCTAGGACTAGCGGTTTCTACGAGCAGTACTTC.